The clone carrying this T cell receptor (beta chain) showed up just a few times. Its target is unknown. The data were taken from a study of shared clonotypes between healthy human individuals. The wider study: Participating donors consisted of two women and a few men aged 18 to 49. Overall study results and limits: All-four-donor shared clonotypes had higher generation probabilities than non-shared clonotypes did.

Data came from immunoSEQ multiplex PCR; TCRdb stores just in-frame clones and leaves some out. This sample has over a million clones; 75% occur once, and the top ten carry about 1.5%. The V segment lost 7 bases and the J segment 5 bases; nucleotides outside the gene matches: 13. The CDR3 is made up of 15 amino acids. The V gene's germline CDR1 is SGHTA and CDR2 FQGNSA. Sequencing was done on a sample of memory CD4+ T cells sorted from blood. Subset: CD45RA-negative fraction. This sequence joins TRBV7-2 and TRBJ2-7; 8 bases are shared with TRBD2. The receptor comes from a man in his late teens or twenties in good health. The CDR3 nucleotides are TGTGCCAGCACCTCCCAGCGTAGCGGGAACGACGAGCAGTACTTC. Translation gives CASTSQRSGNDEQYF.